This TCR beta chain derives from a study of CD4+ T cells in melanoma. Study conclusions and caveats: In melanoma, neoantigen-specific CD4+ T cells reportedly differed in differentiation state.

As to this clone: Its antigen is undetermined.

Method: immunoSEQ multiplex PCR; TCRdb's copy keeps in-frame clones and lacks some. The top ten hold roughly 4.5% of the sample, which has roughly 60,000 clones, more than 60% seen once. The germline gives CDR1 MNHNS, CDR2 SASEGT. The CDR3 has 17 residues. Trimming removed 2 bases from V and 9 bases from J; junction bases left unmatched: 16. The rearrangement uses TRBV6-1 and TRBJ1-5; 7 nucleotides align to TRBD1. This sequence was found in a human donor with melanoma. Sequenced input: tumor tissue. In DNA form, the CDR3 reads TGTGCCAGCAGTGAATCGACAGGGACCAACGCCCGTAGGCCCCAGCATTTT. It yields the protein CASSESTGTNARRPQHF.